The clone carrying this T cell receptor (beta chain) was seen many times. Its antigen is currently unknown. The TCR beta CDR3 regions underwent amplification using RNA transcripts as the source. A first-round RT-PCR of the TCR CDR3 used the HTBI primer set. TCRdb passed the multiplex PCR reads through MiXCR, listing each CDR3 protein once. Of around 600,000 distinct CDR3 sequences in the sample, approximately 15% were seen once. Germline CDR1 MDHEN, CDR2 SYDVKM. J gave up 4 bases and V 3 bases, and 1 base lay outside the gene matches. The CDR3 is 15 residues long. Thyroid ultrasound, orbital computed tomography, clinical symptoms, and serum thyroxine and TRAb underpinned diagnoses. The source of the sample is a study of T cells in Graves' hyperthyroidism and ophthalmopathy. Points from the study as a whole: Among clonotypes expanded in thyroid above 0.001, most were also found in blood. The model foresaw ophthalmopathy a median around 6 months prior to onset.

Material for sequencing was blood. This chain links TRBV28 with TRBJ2-4, with 12 bases that match TRBD2. This clonotype was obtained from a woman in her late teens or twenties with Graves' ophthalmopathy. The CDR3 nucleotides are TGTGCCAGCAGTTTCGGGACTAGCGGGAAAAACATTCAGTACTTC. This translates into CASSFGTSGKNIQYF.